The 16 T cell receptor beta chains given below trace back to one sample, sequenced in a study of cytomegalovirus exposure and HLA in healthy donors. Researchers ran the PCR with 60 Vbeta and 13 Jbeta primers. The method was immunoSEQ multiplex PCR; TCRdb's version includes in-frame clones alone and lacks a portion of them. The table has 140,000 to 150,000 clones, less than 85% seen once. The sample comprised PBMCs. The receptor source for this set is a woman in her sixties in good health and CMV-seropositive.

This clone was seen only a few times. The chain joins TRBV13 to TRBJ2-7, with 9 positions matching TRBD1. Germline-derived CDR1 and CDR2 are PRHDT and FYEKMQ (reference sequence). The length of the CDR3 is 16 residues. With 5 bases clipped from V and 2 bases from J, the junction kept 10 bases outside the gene matches. The CDR3 sequence: CASSPPPGQGAYEQYF. CDR3 bases: TGTGCCAGCAGCCCCCCGCCGGGACAGGGCGCCTACGAGCAGTACTTC.

The genes are TRBV28 and TRBJ2-6, with D possibly matching TRBD1 (6 bases). The germline V gene encodes CDR1 MDHEN and CDR2 SYDVKM. The germline V and J ends were trimmed by 6 bases and 3 bases, with 12 bases remaining between them. The CDR3 is 15 amino acids. The chain's CDR3 is CASRDSSLGANVLTF. Here the CDR3 DNA reads TGTGCCAGCAGGGACAGTTCTCTTGGGGCCAACGTCCTGACTTTC.

This clone has just one count. V is TRBV28 and J is TRBJ2-7; 8 positions match TRBD1. Germline values: CDR1 MDHEN, CDR2 SYDVKM. This CDR3 is built from 14 residues. Unmatched junction bases numbered 11, after V lost 6 bases and J lost 7 bases. The CDR3 DNA sequence: TGTGCCAGCAGCCCCCAGGGGGCCAGGGGGGAGCAGTACTTC. Translation gives CASSPQGARGEQYF.

This sequence joins TRBV7-3 and TRBJ1-2; D uncertain. The CDR3 totals 13 residues. Germline loops: CDR1 SGHTA, CDR2 FQGTGA. The germline V and J ends were trimmed by 5 bases and 7 bases, with 14 bases remaining between them. CDR3: CASSPQTGSGYTF. The DNA for the CDR3 is TGTGCCAGCAGCCCCCAGACGGGTTCTGGCTACACCTTC.

Concerning this clone: The same CDR3 is also encoded by other DNA sequences in this sample. The genes are TRBV7-9 and TRBJ2-1; tentative D call: TRBD2 (6 bases). Germline assignment: CDR1 SEHNR and CDR2 FQNEAQ (reference sequence). V dropped 3 bases and J dropped 6 bases, with 12 bases sitting between them. The CDR3 consists of 14 residues. Here the CDR3 reads CASSFGTSANEQFF. CDR3 bases: TGTGCCAGCAGCTTCGGGACTTCCGCCAATGAGCAGTTCTTC.

This clone has only one observation. The chain employs TRBV5-4 and TRBJ2-1; 12 bases align to TRBD2. The germline V gene encodes CDR1 SGHNT and CDR2 YYREEE (reference sequence). This CDR3 has 16 amino acids. The V and J ends lost 0 bases and 7 bases, in that order; junction bases with no gene match: 5. For the CDR3, the DNA is TGTGCCAGCAGCTTGGGGACTAGCGGGATGGAAAATGAGCAGTTCTTC. This translates into CASSLGTSGMENEQFF.

The CDR3 here is CASSLSGWPGNIQYF. CDR3 DNA: TGTGCCAGCAGTTTATCAGGGTGGCCGGGAAACATTCAGTACTTC. V gene TRBV6-5 combines with J gene TRBJ2-4; TRBD1 might be the D (5 bases). The V end lost 4 bases, the J end lost 6 bases, and 16 bases lay between the germline ends. From germline, CDR1 is MNHEY and CDR2 SVGAGI. The length of the CDR3 is 15 residues.

This clone was recorded a few times. Other DNA sequences in this sample translate to the same CDR3. The V and J genes are TRBV7-9 and TRBJ2-2, with D tentatively TRBD1 (5 bases). In germline, CDR1 is SEHNR, CDR2 FQNEAQ (reference sequence). The CDR3 extends over 15 amino acids. Trimming left V 5 bases short and J 3 bases short, with 13 bases between. The CDR3 bases are TGTGCCAGCAGCCTAGGGGCAGCTGACACCGGGGAGCTGTTTTTT. Its translation is CASSLGAADTGELFF.

The V and J genes are TRBV2 and TRBJ1-4, with D unclear. The CDR3 is made up of 13 amino acids. V was clipped by 6 bases and J by 4 bases, with 9 bases between them. In germline, CDR1 is SNHLY, CDR2 FYNNEI. This chain's CDR3 is CASRNSYNEKLFF. The CDR3 region has the DNA TGTGCCAGCAGGAACAGCTATAATGAAAAACTGTTTTTT.

This clone turned up a few times. This sequence joins TRBV5-4 and TRBJ2-5; 8 bases align to TRBD2. The V segment lost 5 bases and the J segment 5 bases; nucleotides outside the gene matches: 5. The CDR3 contains 13 residues. Germline V lookup: CDR1 SGHNT, CDR2 YYREEE (reference sequence). The CDR3 DNA is TGTGCCAGCAGACTAGCGGCAACGGAGACCCAGTACTTC. This sequence encodes CASRLAATETQYF. Full variable domain (remainder filled in from reference TRBV5-4 and TRBJ2-5): ETGVTQSPTHLIKTRGQQVTLRCSSQSGHNTVSWYQQALGQGPQFIFQYYREEENGRGNFPPRFSGLQFPNYSSELNVNALELDDSALYLCASRLAATETQYFGPGTRLLVL.

The chain couples TRBV7-9 to TRBJ2-6, with a weak D call TRBD2 (7 bases). V was clipped by 1 base and J by 0 bases, with 16 bases between them. Germline lookup yields CDR1 SEHNR and CDR2 FQNEAQ (reference sequence). This CDR3 is built from 19 residues. CDR3 residues: CASSLVGGRPTSGANVLTF. Written as DNA, the CDR3 is TGTGCCAGCAGCTTAGTGGGGGGGCGACCCACCTCTGGGGCCAACGTCCTGACTTTC. Variable domain in full (rest from reference TRBV7-9 and TRBJ2-6): DTGVSQNPRHKITKRGQNVTFRCDPISEHNRLYWYRQTLGQGPEFLTYFQNEAQLEKSRLLSDRFSAERPKGSFSTLEIQRTEQGDSAMYLCASSLVGGRPTSGANVLTFGAGSRLTVL.

In its sample, this clone was seen a few times. This chain uses TRBV4-1 with TRBJ2-1; TRBD2 matches 13 bases. This CDR3 is built from 16 residues. Looked up from germline, CDR1 is MGHRA and CDR2 is YSYEKL. J was trimmed by 4 bases and V by 1 base; bases with no gene match: 1. Here the CDR3 DNA reads TGCGCCAGCAGCCAAGCGGGACTAGCGGGATACAATGAGCAGTTCTTC. Translated: CASSQAGLAGYNEQFF.

This clone occurred a few times. The rearrangement joins TRBV5-1 to TRBJ2-7, with TRBD2 identical over 9 bases. The CDR3 is made up of 16 amino acids. CDR1 is SGHRS and CDR2 is YFSETQ in the germline V gene. Trimming at V came to 3 bases and at J to 3 bases, leaving 10 bases not matched to a gene. This chain's CDR3 is CASSSSASGTFYEQYF. CDR3 DNA sequence: TGCGCCAGCAGCTCCTCGGCTAGCGGGACCTTCTACGAGCAGTACTTC.

The J gene is TRBJ1-5, the V gene TRBV5-8, with a tentative D call TRBD1 (5 bases). The CDR3 is 15 residues long. Germline-derived CDR1 and CDR2 are SGHTS and YDEGEE. Trimming took 1 base from V and 2 from J, leaving 10 bases between them. The chain's CDR3 is CASSLPGGRNQPQHF. Written as DNA, the CDR3 is TGTGCCAGCAGCTTGCCGGGGGGACGCAATCAGCCCCAGCATTTT. Variable domain in full (rest from reference TRBV5-8 and TRBJ1-5): EAGVTQSPTHLIKTRGQQATLRCSPISGHTSVYWYQQALGLGLQFLLWYDEGEERNRGNFPPRFSGRQFPNYSSELNVNALELEDSALYLCASSLPGGRNQPQHFGDGTRLSIL.

The sample holds a few counts of this clone. The CDR3 nucleotides are TGTGCCAGTAGTCTCCGGGGGGTCTCTGGGGCCAACGTCCTGACTTTC. This translates into CASSLRGVSGANVLTF. This rearrangement joins TRBV19 to TRBJ2-6, with 7 bases matching TRBD2. Trimming cost V 5 bases and J 0 bases; bases outside gene matches: 4. The CDR3 loop spans 16 amino acids. Germline CDR1 is LNHDA and CDR2 is SQIVND (reference sequence).

The CDR3 DNA reads TGTGCCAGCAGGACCCCACGACAGGGCGAAAACATTCAGTACTTC. This translates into CASRTPRQGENIQYF. V usage is TRBV6-1 and J usage is TRBJ2-4; TRBD1 aligns across 7 bases. V shed 6 bases and J 5 bases; nucleotides not matched to a gene: 10. Germline-derived CDR1 and CDR2 are MNHNS and SASEGT. The CDR3 consists of 15 residues.